This TCR beta chain stems from a study of blood T cell repertoires in COVID-19. In the study overall: Whether acute or convalescent, the COVID-19 samples came from the United States, Italy and Spain. PBMCs, B-cell-depleted T cells, or T cells provided the cDNA or gDNA that made up the material.

Clones were sequenced by immunoSEQ multiplex PCR, and TCRdb holds only the in-frame ones, with some missing. The table lists some 170,000 clones, around 77% of them singletons. Sequencing was carried out using peripheral blood. This TCR was recovered from a man in his 70s with acute or convalescent COVID-19.

The CDR3 reads CASLAGGINNEQFF. DNA for the CDR3: TGCGCCAGCCTAGCGGGAGGGATTAACAATGAGCAGTTCTTC. The chain has TRBV10-2 and TRBJ2-1, with 12 bases fitting TRBD2. This CDR3 region has 14 residues. Unmatched junction bases numbered 4, after V lost 8 bases and J lost 5 bases. Germline lookup yields CDR1 WSHSY and CDR2 SAAADI.